Shown below are 32 T cell receptor beta chains from a single sample sequenced in a study of T cell repertoires in cytomegalovirus infection (dated by TCRdb to the late 2010s). Which antigens these TCRs recognize remains unknown. The instrument given in TCRdb is Illumina HiSeq 1500. The public reads were run again by TCRdb, first through fastp at Q25 and then through MiXCR, and only productive beta chains were kept. Every CDR3 protein is listed once, alongside the most common genes and DNA of its rows. For this sample the table gives about 920,000 distinct CDR3 sequences, of which roughly 30% were detected only once. Around 15% of the sample is in the top ten clones. The treatment or condition label here, explained by the study, means: in vitro stimulation with specific CMV peptide epitopes to enrich CMV-specific T cells. This sample comprised cultured CD8+ T cells from PBMCs, obtained from culture after CMV antigen stimulation. The receptors shown here come from a human donor in good health (CMV status not recorded). Some clones in this sample may be carry-over from other donors' samples.

This clonotype has a count of ten or more. DNA of the CDR3: TGTGCCAGCAGCGCCGGGACAGGGTCCTACGAGCAGTACGTC. As protein: CASSAGTGSYEQYV. The rearrangement links TRBV7-8 to TRBJ2-7; 9 bases map to TRBD1. With 5 bases clipped from V and 1 base from J, the junction kept 3 bases outside the gene matches. The CDR3 is 14 residues long. Germline CDR1 and CDR2: SGHVS and FQNEAQ.

The chain couples TRBV6-5 to TRBJ1-2; D is ambiguous. Germline V gene sequence: CDR1 MNHEY, CDR2 SVGAGI. The CDR3 contains 13 residues. The germline V and J ends were trimmed by 7 bases and 4 bases, with 13 bases remaining between them. This chain's CDR3 is CASTHGNPYGYTF. The CDR3 DNA follows: TGTGCCAGCACCCACGGGAACCCCTATGGCTACACCTTC.

This chain uses TRBV27 with TRBJ1-2, with D hard to call. Germline CDR1 is MNHEY and CDR2 is SMNVEV (reference sequence). Trimming removed 8 bases at V and 2 bases at J, with 12 bases between. This CDR3 has 13 amino acids. CDR3 coding DNA: TGTGCCAGCGGGCAAGGATCAAACTATGGCTACACCTTC. Translation gives CASGQGSNYGYTF.

The chain uses TRBV6-2 or TRBV6-3 and TRBJ2-1; 9 bases are a match to TRBD2. V gave up 0 bases and J gave up 5 bases; unmatched junction bases: 11. The CDR3 runs 18 residues. Germline loops: CDR1 MNHEY, CDR2 SVGEGT. The CDR3: CASSYSFVSGGQNNEQFF. The CDR3 DNA reads TGTGCCAGCAGTTACTCGTTTGTTAGCGGGGGACAAAACAATGAGCAGTTCTTC.

This clonotype has more than one count but fewer than ten. The gene calls are TRBV7-9 and TRBJ1-2; maybe TRBD1 (5 bases). The CDR3 covers 15 residues. V shed 1 base and J shed 2 bases, with 11 bases lying between them. Germline V CDR1 and CDR2: SEHNR, FQNEAQ (reference sequence). CDR3 in amino acids: CASSLGRDGNYGYTF. The CDR3 DNA reads TGTGCCAGCAGCTTAGGAAGGGACGGAAACTATGGCTACACCTTC.

Turning to this clonotype: A much larger clone sits a single nucleotide away, making a read error possible. This chain joins TRBV12-3 or TRBV12-4 and TRBJ1-1; 12 positions match TRBD1. This CDR3 has 17 residues. The CDR3 DNA reads TGTGCCAACAGTTTACCGACCGGGACAGGGGGCACCACTGAAGCTTTCTTT. This codes for CANSLPTGTGGTTEAFF.

The genes are TRBV9 and TRBJ1-1; possibly TRBD1 for D (6 bases). Per the germline V gene, CDR1 is SGDLS and CDR2 is YYNGEE. The V end lost 1 base, the J end lost 0 bases, and 16 bases lay between the germline ends. CDR3 size: 17 residues. The CDR3 nucleotides are TGTGCCAGCAGCGTAAGGGGGGCCCCGGGGCTGAACACTGAAGCTTTCTTT. This translates into CASSVRGAPGLNTEAFF.

This clonotype occurred a few times. The J gene is TRBJ1-6, the V gene TRBV7-2; 7 nucleotides match TRBD1. The CDR3 loop spans 15 amino acids. Germline values: CDR1 SGHTA, CDR2 FQGNSA. The J segment lost 8 bases and the V segment lost 4 bases, leaving 8 bases of the junction unmatched. In nucleotides, the CDR3 is TGTGCCAGCAGCTATTCGACAGGGATGTATTCACCCCTCCACTTT. It codes for CASSYSTGMYSPLHF. Looking up the rest from reference TRBV7-2 and TRBJ1-6 gives the full variable domain: GAGVSQSPSNKVTEKGKDVELRCDPISGHTALYWYRQSLGQGLEFLIYFQGNSAPDKSGLPSDRFSAERTGGSVSTLTIQRTQQEDSAVYLCASSYSTGMYSPLHFGNGTRLTVT.

This clonotype was seen a few times. This rearrangement joins TRBV4-1 to TRBJ1-4; 7 bases align to TRBD1. V shed 0 bases and J 3 bases; nucleotides not matched to a gene: 10. The CDR3 totals 18 residues. CDR1 is MGHRA and CDR2 is YSYEKL in the germline V gene. CDR3: CASSQDEFRGSANEKLFF. The CDR3 nucleotides read TGCGCCAGCAGCCAAGATGAGTTCAGGGGGTCGGCTAATGAAAAACTGTTTTTT.

This clonotype was counted a few times. V usage is TRBV20-1 and J usage is TRBJ1-6, with D unclear. Trimming removed 2 bases at V and 8 bases at J, with 13 bases between. The CDR3 totals 14 residues. Germline loops: CDR1 DFQATT, CDR2 SNEGSKA (reference sequence). CDR3 nucleotide sequence: TGCAGTGCTAGACAGGCTCAAGCCTATTCACCCCTCCACTTT. Translation gives CSARQAQAYSPLHF.

The chain employs TRBV7-9 and TRBJ1-3; no definite D call. Germline V gene sequence: CDR1 SEHNR, CDR2 FQNEAQ (reference sequence). The CDR3 totals 19 residues. V lost 4 bases to trimming and J lost 3 bases, with 25 bases between them. The CDR3 DNA is TGTGCCAGCAGCTCGATAAGCCCTGGCCCATTAGGGTATGGAAACACCATATATTTT. Amino acids: CASSSISPGPLGYGNTIYF.

The table lists this clonotype with a few counts. The J gene is TRBJ2-7, the V gene TRBV4-2; possible D gene TRBD2, 5 bases. The CDR3 consists of 18 residues. Between the trimmed V and J ends, which lost 0 bases and 2 bases, there was a span of 20 bases. Germline V gene lookup returns CDR1 LGHNA and CDR2 YNFKEQ. The CDR3 sequence is CASSQDYLTGNGAYEQYF. The CDR3 region has the DNA TGTGCCAGCAGCCAAGATTACCTTACCGGGAACGGCGCCTACGAGCAGTACTTC.

Many counts were recorded for this clonotype. This chain uses TRBV7-8 with TRBJ2-3; D remains ambiguous. Looked up from germline, CDR1 is SGHVS and CDR2 is FQNEAQ. There are 13 residues in the CDR3. The V gene lost 2 bases and the J gene lost 2 bases, with 5 bases spanning the gap. CDR3: CASSLLITDTQYF. Here the CDR3 DNA reads TGTGCCAGCAGCTTACTCATCACAGATACGCAGTATTTT. The full variable domain, rest sourced from reference TRBV7-8 and TRBJ2-3, is GAGVSQSPRYKVAKRGQDVALRCDPISGHVSLFWYQQALGQGPEFLTYFQNEAQLDKSGLPSDRFFAERPEGSVSTLKIQRTQQEDSAVYLCASSLLITDTQYFGPGTRLTVL.

This clonotype was detected only a few times. The V call is TRBV19, the J call TRBJ1-1; D uncertain. V shed 8 bases and J shed 1 base, with 8 bases lying between them. Per the germline V gene, CDR1 is LNHDA and CDR2 is SQIVND (reference sequence). The length of the CDR3 is 12 residues. CDR3 amino acids: CASLEGNTEAFF. The CDR3 DNA reads as TGTGCCAGTCTAGAGGGGAACACTGAAGCTTTCTTT.

The J gene is TRBJ2-1, the V gene TRBV5-6, with unresolved D. Trimming pared 4 bases from V and 4 bases from J, leaving 15 bases between. Germline CDR1 SGHDT, CDR2 YYEEEE. The CDR3 is 15 amino acids. The CDR3 DNA sequence: TGTGCCAGCAGCCCGAAAGGCTGGCAGTACAATGAGCAGTTCTTC. Its protein is CASSPKGWQYNEQFF.

The chain combines TRBV4-3 with TRBJ2-1; a possible D gene is TRBD2 (6 bases). The CDR3 covers 14 residues. Per the germline V gene, CDR1 is LGHNA and CDR2 is YSLEER. With 5 bases removed from V and 8 bases from J, the gap between germline ends came to 16 bases. CDR3 protein: CASSSRRGLDEQFF. CDR3 nucleotide sequence: TGCGCCAGCAGCTCGAGGAGGGGTCTAGATGAGCAGTTCTTC.

V usage is TRBV7-9 and J usage is TRBJ2-3; 9 bases are a match to TRBD2. Germline V gives CDR1 SEHNR, CDR2 FQNEAQ (reference sequence). The V segment lost 5 bases and the J segment 1 base; nucleotides outside the gene matches: 10. This CDR3 has 17 amino acids. DNA for the CDR3: TGTGCCAGCAGCCACTGGGGGGCTAGCGGGGGCACAGATACGCAGTATTTT. It encodes CASSHWGASGGTDTQYF.

The chain has TRBV28 and TRBJ2-7; TRBD1 is a possible D gene (6 bases). Germline CDR1 is MDHEN and CDR2 is SYDVKM. The CDR3 is 13 residues long. The germline V and J ends were trimmed by 7 bases and 1 base, with 11 bases remaining between them. CDR3 sequence reads: CASKDRGSYEQYV. The CDR3 DNA reads TGTGCCAGCAAGGATAGGGGGTCCTACGAGCAGTACGTC.

The chain carries TRBV20-1 and TRBJ1-4, with D perhaps matching TRBD1 (5 bases). Trimming left V 5 bases short and J 5 bases short, with 12 bases between. In germline, CDR1 is DFQATT, CDR2 SNEGSKA (reference sequence). There are 13 residues in the CDR3. CDR3: CSALEGPNEKLFF. CDR3 nucleotide sequence: TGCAGTGCTCTCGAGGGACCAAATGAAAAACTGTTTTTT.

In its sample, this clonotype was seen a few times. The V and J genes are TRBV27 and TRBJ2-3; 10 nucleotides agree with TRBD2. V was pared by 6 bases and J by 2 bases, with 8 bases of the junction left unmatched. Per the germline V gene, CDR1 is MNHEY and CDR2 is SMNVEV (reference sequence). The CDR3 has 16 residues. The CDR3 sequence: CASRLLAGGFTDTQYF. The CDR3 bases are TGTGCCAGCAGGCTTTTAGCGGGGGGATTCACAGATACGCAGTATTTT.

The gene calls are TRBV6-2 or TRBV6-3 and TRBJ2-7; TRBD1 aligns across 7 bases. CDR1 is MNHEY, CDR2 SVGEGT, per germline. J gave up 0 bases and V 6 bases, and 5 bases lay outside the gene matches. This CDR3 has 14 residues. This chain's CDR3 is CASRGDSSSYEQYV. As DNA, the CDR3 is TGTGCCAGCAGAGGGGACAGTAGCTCCTACGAGCAGTACGTC.

V and J are TRBV5-6 and TRBJ1-2; D possibly corresponds to TRBD1 (5 bases). This CDR3 spans 14 amino acids. Trimming removed 3 bases at V and 6 bases at J, with 15 bases between. Germline CDR1 is SGHDT and CDR2 is YYEEEE. DNA of the CDR3: TGTGCCAGCAGCTCCGAATGGGGGAAGAATGGCTACACCTTC. Translated: CASSSEWGKNGYTF.

The rearrangement joins TRBV5-1 to TRBJ2-7, with 8 bases lining up with TRBD1. This CDR3 comprises 15 residues. The V and J ends lost 4 bases and 5 bases, in that order; junction bases with no gene match: 11. Germline V lookup: CDR1 SGHRS, CDR2 YFSETQ. In DNA, the CDR3 is TGCGCCAGCAGCAGACTGACAGGGGAGATCCACGAGCAGTACTTC. Translating gives CASSRLTGEIHEQYF.

CDR3 coding DNA: TGCGCCAGCAGCCCGACGCCCGGGACAGGGGGCGTTAATGAGCAGTTCTTC. It codes for CASSPTPGTGGVNEQFF. This chain connects TRBV4-1 to TRBJ2-1, with 12 bases that match TRBD1. Germline loops: CDR1 MGHRA, CDR2 YSYEKL. This CDR3 has 17 amino acids. The ends lost 4 bases at V and 7 bases at J; junction bases unmatched: 11.

The chain is built from TRBV10-3 and TRBJ2-1; the match to TRBD1 covers 9 bases. The CDR3 is 16 amino acids. Germline CDR1 ENHRY, CDR2 SYGVKD. The ends lost 6 bases at V and 4 bases at J; junction bases unmatched: 10. CDR3 in amino acids: CAISTTGTGSYNEQFF. Here the CDR3 DNA reads TGTGCCATCAGCACCACCGGGACAGGGAGTTACAATGAGCAGTTCTTC.

The rearrangement uses TRBV20-1 and TRBJ2-1; 10 nucleotides match TRBD1. The CDR3 sequence is 16 residues long. V dropped 3 bases and J dropped 3; count of bases not matched to a gene: 8. Per the germline V gene, CDR1 is DFQATT and CDR2 is SNEGSKA (reference sequence). CDR3 nucleotides: TGCAGTGCTAGCATACCGGGACAGGGGCTCTACAATGAGCAGTTCTTC. Amino acids: CSASIPGQGLYNEQFF.

This clonotype occurred a few times. The V call is TRBV19, the J call TRBJ2-1; 9 nucleotides line up with TRBD1. V gave up 11 bases and J gave up 2 bases; unmatched junction bases: 7. CDR3 length: 14 residues. Per the germline V gene, CDR1 is LNHDA and CDR2 is SQIVND (reference sequence). CDR3 sequence (DNA): TGTGCCGCCGACAGGGGGGGAGCCTACAATGAGCAGTTCTTC. Protein sequence: CAADRGGAYNEQFF.

This clonotype was detected many times. V and J are TRBV7-6 and TRBJ2-3; 7 nucleotides line up with TRBD2. Looked up from germline, CDR1 is SGHVS and CDR2 is FNYEAQ. The CDR3 has 15 amino acids. The junction had 5 bases not matched to a gene; V was cut back by 3 bases and J by 2 bases. The CDR3 DNA is TGTGCCAGCAGCTTGGGGAGCGGGACCACAGATACGCAGTATTTT. Protein: CASSLGSGTTDTQYF. The whole variable domain, remainder taken from reference TRBV7-6 and TRBJ2-3, is GAGVSQSPRYKVTKRGQDVALRCDPISGHVSLYWYRQALGQGPEFLTYFNYEAQQDKSGLPNDRFSAERPEGSISTLTIQRTEQRDSAMYRCASSLGSGTTDTQYFGPGTRLTVL.

This chain connects TRBV5-6 to TRBJ1-6, with a weak D call TRBD1 (6 bases). Germline values: CDR1 SGHDT, CDR2 YYEEEE. This CDR3 spans 14 amino acids. The V gene lost 5 bases and the J gene lost 7 bases, with 13 bases spanning the gap. CDR3 in amino acids: CASRRPGQNSPLHF. CDR3 in DNA: TGTGCCAGCAGGAGACCGGGACAAAATTCACCCCTCCACTTT.

The rearrangement links TRBV24-1 to TRBJ2-3, with 7 bases identical to TRBD1. Germline CDR1 and CDR2: KGHDR and SFDVKD. The junction had 6 bases not matched to a gene; V was cut back by 0 bases and J by 4 bases. The CDR3 is 16 amino acids. As DNA, the CDR3 is TGTGCCACCAGTGATTTGGGCAGGGGGATATCAGATACGCAGTATTTT. Its protein product is CATSDLGRGISDTQYF.

This clonotype was observed many times. V is TRBV7-9 and J is TRBJ2-7, with a tentative D call TRBD2 (5 bases). Germline V gene data show CDR1 as SEHNR and CDR2 as FQNEAQ (reference sequence). The CDR3 covers 16 residues. Trimming cost V 1 base and J 3 bases, with 16 bases left between them. The DNA of the CDR3 is TGTGCCAGCAGCTTAGAGGACTCCTTACCACTCTACGAGCAGTACTTC. Its protein product is CASSLEDSLPLYEQYF.

V usage is TRBV10-3 and J usage is TRBJ2-7; weak D call: TRBD2 (5 bases). CDR1 and CDR2 from the germline V gene are ENHRY and SYGVKD. With 0 bases removed from V and 9 bases from J, the gap between germline ends came to 18 bases. There are 15 residues in the CDR3. The DNA for the CDR3 is TGTGCCATCAGTGAGTCGGTCGGACTCCGGGCCCGGCAGTACGTC. It translates to CAISESVGLRARQYV.